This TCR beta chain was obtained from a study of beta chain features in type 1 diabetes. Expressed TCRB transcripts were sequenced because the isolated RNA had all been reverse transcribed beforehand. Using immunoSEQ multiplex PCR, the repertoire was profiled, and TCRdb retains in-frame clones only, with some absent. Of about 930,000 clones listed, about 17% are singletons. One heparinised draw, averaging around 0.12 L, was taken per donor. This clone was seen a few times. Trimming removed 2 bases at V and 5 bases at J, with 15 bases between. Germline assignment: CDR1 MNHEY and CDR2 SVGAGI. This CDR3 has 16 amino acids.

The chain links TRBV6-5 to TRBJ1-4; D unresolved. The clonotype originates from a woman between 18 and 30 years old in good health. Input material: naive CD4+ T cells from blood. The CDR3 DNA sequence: TGTGCCAGCAGTTACCTACCGGCAGGCGGGAATGAAAAACTGTTTTTT. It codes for CASSYLPAGGNEKLFF.